Presented here are 11 T cell receptor beta chains from one specimen sequenced in a study of T cell repertoires in cytomegalovirus infection. TCRdb reprocessed the reads via MiXCR and lists one record per CDR3 protein. This table holds approximately 71,000 distinct CDR3 sequences, 20% to 25% found once. The antigens for these receptors are not known. Sequencing used CD8+ T cells from cultured PBMCs, obtained from culture after CMV antigen stimulation. Source of these receptors: a human donor in good health (CMV status not recorded). Some clones in this sample may be carry-over from other donors' samples.

The rearrangement joins TRBV12-3 or TRBV12-4 to TRBJ2-1, with D tentatively TRBD1 (5 bases). V was cut by 6 bases and J by 1 base, with 10 bases left in between. This CDR3 spans 14 amino acids. The CDR3: CASSRTSSYNEQFF. The CDR3 coding sequence is TGTGCCAGCAGCCGGACATCATCCTACAATGAGCAGTTCTTC.

This clonotype occurred a few times. The V and J genes are TRBV5-1 and TRBJ2-7, with unresolved D. The CDR3 is 13 amino acids. The germline CDR1 and CDR2 sequences are SGHRS and YFSETQ. V gave up 0 bases and J gave up 5 bases, with 9 bases separating them. In DNA form, the CDR3 reads TGCGCCAGCAGCTTGGCCTCTCGGGACGAGCAGTACTTC. This translates into CASSLASRDEQYF. Full variable domain (outside the CDR3, taken from reference TRBV5-1 and TRBJ2-7): KAGVTQTPRYLIKTRGQQVTLSCSPISGHRSVSWYQQTPGQGLQFLFEYFSETQRNKGNFPGRFSGRQFSNSRSEMNVSTLELGDSALYLCASSLASRDEQYFGPGTRLTVT.

J is TRBJ2-1 and V is TRBV6-5; 8 bases fit TRBD2. V gave up 4 bases and J gave up 2 bases; unmatched junction bases: 4. The CDR3 contains 15 residues. Germline V gene data show CDR1 as MNHEY and CDR2 as SVGAGI. This CDR3 reads CASSSGTSPYNEQFF. CDR3 nucleotide sequence: TGTGCCAGCAGTTCAGGGACTAGTCCCTACAATGAGCAGTTCTTC.

V and J are TRBV20-1 and TRBJ1-1; 10 positions agree with TRBD1. In germline, CDR1 is DFQATT, CDR2 SNEGSKA (reference sequence). Germline trimming cut 6 bases from V and 7 bases from J; bases unmatched to any gene: 8. The CDR3 consists of 13 residues. CDR3 loop: CSARDRGGSEAFF. The CDR3 nucleotides read TGCAGTGCGAGGGACAGGGGAGGGAGTGAAGCTTTCTTT.

The chain recombines TRBV7-2 with TRBJ2-2, with 7 bases lining up with TRBD1. V dropped 1 base and J dropped 6; count of bases not matched to a gene: 8. Per germline, CDR1 SGHTA and CDR2 FQGNSA. CDR3 length: 16 amino acids. This chain's CDR3 is CASSLVGRGKAGELFF. CDR3 bases: TGTGCCAGCAGCTTAGTCGGCAGGGGGAAAGCCGGGGAGCTGTTTTTT.

This clonotype occurred a few times. This rearrangement joins TRBV27 to TRBJ1-1, with unresolved D. This CDR3 comprises 12 residues. Germline assignment: CDR1 MNHEY and CDR2 SMNVEV (reference sequence). Trimming left V 5 bases short and J 1 base short, with 5 bases between. CDR3 sequence reads: CASSGGNTEAFF. CDR3 DNA: TGTGCCAGCAGTGGAGGGAACACTGAAGCTTTCTTT.

The rearrangement links TRBV11-1 to TRBJ2-7; 9 positions match TRBD1. Germline values: CDR1 SGHAT, CDR2 FQDESV (reference sequence). The CDR3 contains 14 residues. The junction had 7 bases not matched to a gene; V was cut back by 6 bases and J by 4 bases. CDR3 protein: CASRMTGGEYEQYF. CDR3 nucleotide sequence: TGTGCCAGCAGGATGACAGGGGGTGAATACGAGCAGTACTTC.

The chain links TRBV7-2 to TRBJ2-1; TRBD1 agrees at 7 bases. The CDR3 contains 17 residues. Germline CDR1 SGHTA, CDR2 FQGNSA. V lost 1 base to trimming and J lost 14 bases; unmatched junction nucleotides: 20. Here the CDR3 reads CASSLVSGQEAWGFKFF. The CDR3 bases are TGTGCCAGCAGCTTAGTTTCCGGACAGGAGGCTTGGGGTTTCAAGTTCTTC.

The chain is built from TRBV2 and TRBJ2-7, with D possibly called TRBD1 or TRBD2 (5 bases each). From germline, CDR1 is SNHLY and CDR2 FYNNEI. Trimming took 8 bases from V and 0 from J, leaving 17 bases between them. This CDR3 is 15 amino acids long. The CDR3 DNA follows: TGTGCCAGCGTAGGGTTGTCAGGGAGCTCCTACGAGCAGTACTTC. Its protein is CASVGLSGSSYEQYF.

In its sample, this clonotype was seen a few times. J is TRBJ2-7 and V is TRBV12-3 or TRBV12-4; D not certain. V dropped 6 bases and J dropped 1 base, with 7 bases sitting between them. The CDR3 extends over 12 amino acids. The CDR3 spells CASRSESYEQYF. CDR3 DNA sequence: TGTGCCAGCAGGTCAGAGTCCTACGAGCAGTACTTC.

This chain links TRBV6-5 with TRBJ2-3; a weak D match, TRBD2 (6 bases). This CDR3 region has 15 residues. CDR1 and CDR2 from the germline V gene are MNHEY and SVGAGI. Trimming removed 7 bases from V and 7 bases from J, with 21 bases in between. This chain's CDR3 is CASKTRDSQSNTQYF. Here the CDR3 DNA reads TGTGCCAGCAAAACGCGGGACTCCCAATCGAATACGCAGTATTTT.